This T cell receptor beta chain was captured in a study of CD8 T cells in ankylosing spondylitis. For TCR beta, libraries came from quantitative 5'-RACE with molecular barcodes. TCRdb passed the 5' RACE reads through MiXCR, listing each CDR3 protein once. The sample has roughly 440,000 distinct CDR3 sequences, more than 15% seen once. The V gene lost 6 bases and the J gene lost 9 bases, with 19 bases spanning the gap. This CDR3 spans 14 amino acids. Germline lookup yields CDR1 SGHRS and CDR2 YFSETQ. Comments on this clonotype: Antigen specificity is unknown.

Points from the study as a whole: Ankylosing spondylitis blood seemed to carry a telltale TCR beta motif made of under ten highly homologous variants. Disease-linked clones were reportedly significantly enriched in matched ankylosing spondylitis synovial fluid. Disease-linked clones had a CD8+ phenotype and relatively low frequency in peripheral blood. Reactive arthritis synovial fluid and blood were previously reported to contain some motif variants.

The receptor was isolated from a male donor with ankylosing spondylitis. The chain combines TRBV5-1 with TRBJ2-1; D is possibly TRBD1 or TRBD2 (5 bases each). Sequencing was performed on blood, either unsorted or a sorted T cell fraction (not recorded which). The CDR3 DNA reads TGCGCCAGCACCATCCCAGGGACCCCACTTGAGCAGTTCTTC. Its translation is CASTIPGTPLEQFF.